The 18 T cell receptor beta chains presented below share a single source sample, sequenced in a study of cytomegalovirus exposure and HLA in healthy donors. It was with 60 Vbeta and 13 Jbeta primers that the PCR ran. Generated by immunoSEQ multiplex PCR, the TCRdb table keeps only in-frame clones and is missing some. The repertoire holds fewer than 200,000 clones, 80% seen once, with about 1.9% in the top ten. The sequencing input was PBMCs. These receptors all come from a human donor in good health.

This sequence joins TRBV11-3 and TRBJ2-7; 7 positions match TRBD1. The CDR3 contains 15 residues. Germline lookup yields CDR1 SGHNT and CDR2 YENEEA. Losses at the gene ends were 0 bases for V and 0 bases for J; bases not matched to a gene: 2. The CDR3 is CASSLEGDSSYEQYF. CDR3 sequence (DNA): TGTGCCAGCAGCTTAGAGGGGGACAGCTCCTACGAGCAGTACTTC.

The chain combines TRBV7-9 with TRBJ1-1, with 9 bases lining up with TRBD1. Germline V gives CDR1 SEHNR, CDR2 FQNEAQ (reference sequence). CDR3 length: 17 amino acids. After removal of 5 bases from V and 4 bases from J, the junction contained 14 bases not matched to a gene. The CDR3 bases are TGTGCCAGCAGCCAACTCGGACAGGGGAGTGCTGGCACTGAAGCTTTCTTT. It codes for CASSQLGQGSAGTEAFF.

The V call is TRBV6-4, the J call TRBJ2-3, with TRBD1 matching over 12 bases. This CDR3 contains 15 residues. Germline CDR1 MRHNA, CDR2 SNTAGT. V lost 2 bases to trimming and J lost 4 bases; unmatched junction nucleotides: 1. Written as DNA, the CDR3 is TGTGCCAGCAGTGACGGGACAGGGGGCGCAGATACGCAGTATTTT. Protein: CASSDGTGGADTQYF.

J is TRBJ2-6 and V is TRBV4-3; tentatively, D is TRBD2 (5 bases). The CDR3 is 16 residues long. V was trimmed by 0 bases and J by 1 base, leaving 7 bases between them. Germline values: CDR1 LGHNA, CDR2 YSLEER. The DNA of the CDR3 is TGCGCCAGCAGCCAAGAAGAGGGATCTGGGGCCAACGTCCTGACTTTC. Encoded protein: CASSQEEGSGANVLTF.

This CDR3 is CASSASGGTAYEQYF. CDR3 coding DNA: TGTGCCAGCTCAGCAAGCGGGGGCACTGCCTACGAGCAGTACTTC. The genes are TRBV18 and TRBJ2-7, with 8 bases identical to TRBD2. CDR3 length equals 15 residues. J gave up 2 bases and V 5 bases, and 8 bases lay outside the gene matches. The V gene's germline CDR1 is KGHSH and CDR2 LQKENI.

J is TRBJ2-1 and V is TRBV2; maybe TRBD2 (6 bases). Germline CDR1 is SNHLY and CDR2 is FYNNEI. Trimming took off 7 bases at V and 5 bases at J, with 15 bases between the two ends. The CDR3 consists of 14 residues. Written as DNA, the CDR3 is TGTGCCAGCATAAGATTACCGGGGGACAATGAGCAGTTCTTC. Translated: CASIRLPGDNEQFF.

This clone appeared a single time. The rearrangement uses TRBV2 and TRBJ2-1; 7 nucleotides line up with TRBD2. The CDR3 is 14 amino acids. The V and J ends lost 4 bases and 4 bases, in that order; junction bases with no gene match: 4. From germline, CDR1 is SNHLY and CDR2 FYNNEI. The CDR3 sequence is CASSGWGGYNEQFF. Written as DNA, the CDR3 is TGTGCCAGCAGTGGTTGGGGGGGGTACAATGAGCAGTTCTTC.

The chain joins TRBV27 to TRBJ1-6, with D possibly matching TRBD1 (5 bases). Looked up from germline, CDR1 is MNHEY and CDR2 is SMNVEV (reference sequence). V was shortened by 7 bases and J by 7 bases, with 14 bases between the two germline ends. The CDR3 contains 14 residues. The CDR3 loop reads CASKQGQQNSPLHF. The CDR3 DNA sequence: TGTGCCAGCAAACAAGGACAACAGAATTCACCCCTCCACTTT.

This rearrangement joins TRBV9 to TRBJ1-1, with unresolved D. CDR1 and CDR2 (germline): SGDLS, YYNGEE. With 2 bases removed from V and 0 bases from J, the gap between germline ends came to 17 bases. The CDR3 sequence is 17 residues long. The CDR3 sequence: CASSVHKGAAVNTEAFF. The CDR3 nucleotides read TGTGCCAGCAGCGTCCATAAGGGAGCAGCCGTGAACACTGAAGCTTTCTTT.

The V and J genes are TRBV6-1 and TRBJ2-3; TRBD2 is a possible D gene (5 bases). Germline values: CDR1 MNHNS, CDR2 SASEGT. The V end lost 8 bases, the J end lost 1 base, and 10 bases lay between the germline ends. The CDR3 runs to 13 residues. For the CDR3, the DNA is TGTGCCAGCGAATGGGGAGGCACAGATACGCAGTATTTT. Its translation: CASEWGGTDTQYF.

The rearrangement links TRBV6-1 to TRBJ2-1; 14 bases are shared with TRBD2. Germline CDR1 MNHNS, CDR2 SASEGT. This CDR3 spans 15 amino acids. Trimming cost V 8 bases and J 1 base; bases outside gene matches: 1. CDR3 bases: TGTGCCAGCGGACTAGCGGGGGGATCCTACAATGAGCAGTTCTTC. It codes for CASGLAGGSYNEQFF.

The rearrangement links TRBV9 to TRBJ2-5; 15 bases map to TRBD2. Gene TRBJ2-7 matches the end of the DNA better, so the J call may be wrong. The CDR3 is 18 residues long. Germline CDR1 is SGDLS and CDR2 is YYNGEE. The CDR3 sequence is CASSVGLAGGHSSYEQYF. DNA of the CDR3: TGTGCCAGCAGCGTGGGACTAGCGGGGGGTCACAGCTCCTACGAGCAGTACTTC.

V usage is TRBV27 and J usage is TRBJ1-2; the D gene is possibly TRBD1 (5 bases). Germline CDR1 MNHEY, CDR2 SMNVEV (reference sequence). The CDR3 consists of 15 residues. V was trimmed by 5 bases and J by 7 bases, leaving 20 bases between them. The CDR3 DNA sequence: TGTGCCAGCAGTCCACAAGGGCAGGGCGGCGGTGGCTACACCTTC. Translation: CASSPQGQGGGGYTF.

The chain has TRBV11-3 and TRBJ2-3; weak D call: TRBD2 (7 bases). This CDR3 has 15 residues. Germline values: CDR1 SGHNT, CDR2 YENEEA. Trimming cost V 5 bases and J 3 bases, with 15 bases left between them. Here the CDR3 DNA reads TGTGCCAGCAGCCTCGAGGGGGGGCAGACAGATACGCAGTATTTT. Translation: CASSLEGGQTDTQYF.

This chain links TRBV4-1 with TRBJ1-2, with a weak D call TRBD1 (6 bases). Per germline, CDR1 MGHRA and CDR2 YSYEKL. V was trimmed by 2 bases and J by 5 bases, leaving 12 bases between them. The CDR3 spans 14 residues. The CDR3 DNA sequence: TGCGCCAGCAGCCAAAACAGGGACTATTATGGCTACACCTTC. Its translation: CASSQNRDYYGYTF.

This chain connects TRBV4-1 to TRBJ2-2; possibly TRBD1 for D (5 bases). The V end was cut by 0 bases, the J end by 0 bases, with 11 bases between. CDR1 and CDR2 (germline): MGHRA, YSYEKL. The CDR3 has 17 amino acids. Written as DNA, the CDR3 is TGCGCCAGCAGCCAAGATCGTCAAGGGGCGAACACCGGGGAGCTGTTTTTT. It yields the protein CASSQDRQGANTGELFF.

J is TRBJ2-3 and V is TRBV5-8; a possible D gene is TRBD2 (5 bases). The CDR3 covers 13 residues. V was shortened by 5 bases and J by 3 bases, with 10 bases between the two germline ends. Germline-derived CDR1 and CDR2 are SGHTS and YDEGEE. CDR3 DNA: TGTGCCAGCAGACAGAGGGTGACAGATACGCAGTATTTT. Translation gives CASRQRVTDTQYF.

This chain links TRBV4-2 with TRBJ2-7; TRBD1 agrees at 9 bases. Germline V gene lookup returns CDR1 LGHNA and CDR2 YNFKEQ. V lost 0 bases to trimming and J lost 6 bases; unmatched junction nucleotides: 6. There are 15 residues in the CDR3. CDR3 nucleotide sequence: TGTGCCAGCAGCCAAGAGCCGGGACAGGGTGGCGAGCAGTACTTC. Its protein product is CASSQEPGQGGEQYF.